The clone carrying this T cell receptor beta chain has a handful of counts. This entry comes from a study of human T cells and chemical hapten exposure. Germline values: CDR1 SGHTA, CDR2 FQGTGA. Trimming stripped 3 bases from V and 2 bases from J, with 9 bases between. This CDR3 region has 14 residues. Stated time point: healthy volunteer bleed at 6 weeks. It was from unfractionated whole blood that total RNA was extracted. MiXCR, applied by TCRdb to the RACE reads, yields one record per CDR3 protein. The sample consists of 50,000 to 70,000 distinct CDR3 sequences, around 6.3% of them appearing once. V usage is TRBV7-3 and J usage is TRBJ2-3, with TRBD2 as a possible D gene (6 bases). Sequenced input: whole blood. The receptor's source is a female donor in good health. Some clones in this sample may be carry-over from other donors' samples. The CDR3 reads CASSLGGVTDTQYF. CDR3 in DNA: TGTGCCAGCAGCTTGGGCGGGGTCACAGATACGCAGTATTTT. The full variable domain, completed using reference TRBV7-3 and TRBJ2-3, is GAGVSQTPSNKVTEKGKYVELRCDPISGHTALYWYRQSLGQGPEFLIYFQGTGAADDSGLPNDRFFAVRPEGSVSTLKIQRTERGDSAVYLCASSLGGVTDTQYFGPGTRLTVL.